Following are 31 T cell receptor beta chains from one sample sequenced in a study of blood T cell repertoires in COVID-19. Assay: immunoSEQ multiplex PCR; the TCRdb copy retains only in-frame clones and omits some. The table lists approximately 200,000 clones, over 75% of them singletons. Input material: PBMCs or T cells enriched from blood (not recorded which). The receptors shown here come from a man between 35 and 55 years old who had recovered from COVID-19.

This chain links TRBV18 with TRBJ1-4; 8 nucleotides agree with TRBD1. After removal of 6 bases from V and 5 bases from J, the junction contained 2 bases not matched to a gene. Germline V lookup: CDR1 KGHSH, CDR2 LQKENI. CDR3 size: 13 residues. Here the CDR3 DNA reads TGTGCCAGCTCCCGGGACAGGAATGAAAAACTGTTTTTT. This gives the protein CASSRDRNEKLFF.

The chain recombines TRBV5-1 with TRBJ1-1, with D tentatively TRBD1 (5 bases). CDR1 is SGHRS, CDR2 YFSETQ, per germline. V lost 0 bases, J lost 4 bases, and 13 bases lay in between. The CDR3 covers 15 residues. CDR3 nucleotides: TGCGCCAGCAGCTTGGAAATGGGGCGCGGCACTGAAGCTTTCTTT. It specifies CASSLEMGRGTEAFF.

The chain combines TRBV9 with TRBJ2-1, with a weak D call TRBD2 (6 bases). CDR3 length: 15 amino acids. Germline lookup yields CDR1 SGDLS and CDR2 YYNGEE. The V and J ends lost 0 bases and 8 bases respectively, with 15 bases between them. CDR3: CASSVGTIEAHEQFF. The CDR3 nucleotides are TGTGCCAGCAGCGTAGGGACTATCGAGGCCCATGAGCAGTTCTTC.

V gene TRBV18 combines with J gene TRBJ1-1, with D possibly TRBD1 on 6 matching bases. Germline CDR1 reads KGHSH; CDR2 reads LQKENI. V lost 2 bases, J lost 4 bases, and 11 bases lay in between. The CDR3 totals 14 residues. The CDR3 here is CASSPTGRGTEAFF. Here the CDR3 DNA reads TGTGCCAGCTCACCAACAGGGAGAGGCACTGAAGCTTTCTTT.

This clone was seen just once. The J gene is TRBJ1-2, the V gene TRBV11-2, with D possibly matching TRBD1 (5 bases). V lost 5 bases and J lost 0, with 7 bases in between. In germline, CDR1 is SGHAT, CDR2 FQNNGV. This CDR3 has 13 amino acids. The CDR3, as DNA: TGTGCCAGCAGCCGGACATCTAACTATGGCTACACCTTC. It codes for CASSRTSNYGYTF. Full variable domain (missing parts from reference TRBV11-2 and TRBJ1-2): EAGVAQSPRYKIIEKRQSVAFWCNPISGHATLYWYQQILGQGPKLLIQFQNNGVVDDSQLPKDRFSAERLKGVDSTLKIQPAKLEDSAVYLCASSRTSNYGYTFGSGTRLTVV.

The gene calls are TRBV7-2 and TRBJ1-1, with D perhaps matching TRBD1 (5 bases). Germline V CDR1 and CDR2: SGHTA, FQGNSA. V was clipped by 1 base and J by 11 bases, with 20 bases between them. This CDR3 has 15 amino acids. The CDR3 nucleotides read TGTGCCAGCAGCTTAGACGCGGGGCTTAGGATAGGTGCTTTCTTT. Its translation: CASSLDAGLRIGAFF. The entire variable domain, with the rest obtained from reference TRBV7-2 and TRBJ1-1, is as follows: GAGVSQSPSNKVTEKGKDVELRCDPISGHTALYWYRQSLGQGLEFLIYFQGNSAPDKSGLPSDRFSAERTGGSVSTLTIQRTQQEDSAVYLCASSLDAGLRIGAFFGQGTRLTVV.

CDR3 DNA: TGTGCCAGCAGCCTCGAGGGGGCTAGCTCACCCCTCCACTTT. Its translation is CASSLEGASSPLHF. V gene TRBV5-4 combines with J gene TRBJ1-6; 7 bases are shared with TRBD1. V was clipped by 4 bases and J by 10 bases; unmatched bases: 8. This CDR3 is 14 amino acids long. CDR1 is SGHNT and CDR2 is YYREEE in the germline V gene (reference sequence).

V gene TRBV28 combines with J gene TRBJ1-5, with D maybe TRBD1 (6 bases). Germline V gene data show CDR1 as MDHEN and CDR2 as SYDVKM. CDR3 size: 17 residues. The ends were cut back, 9 bases at V and 2 bases at J, with 23 bases in the middle. This CDR3 reads CASTLGRGRRGNQPQHF. The DNA for the CDR3 is TGTGCCAGTACCCTCGGGCGGGGGCGACGTGGCAATCAGCCCCAGCATTTT.

The J gene is TRBJ1-5, the V gene TRBV11-2, with 9 bases aligning to TRBD1. The CDR3 loop spans 13 amino acids. V gave up 5 bases and J gave up 5 bases; unmatched junction bases: 1. Looked up from germline, CDR1 is SGHAT and CDR2 is FQNNGV. CDR3 in amino acids: CASSRDRDQPQHF. The CDR3 bases are TGTGCCAGCAGCAGGGACAGGGATCAGCCCCAGCATTTT.

V gene TRBV5-1 combines with J gene TRBJ1-1; no clear D gene. This CDR3 has 14 residues. Looked up from germline, CDR1 is SGHRS and CDR2 is YFSETQ. The V gene lost 2 bases and the J gene lost 0 bases, with 8 bases spanning the gap. The DNA for the CDR3 is TGCGCCAGCAGCTTTGACATATTGAACACTGAAGCTTTCTTT. Protein sequence: CASSFDILNTEAFF.

The V gene is TRBV10-2, the J gene TRBJ1-2; 7 positions agree with TRBD1. The CDR3 is 15 amino acids. V shed 10 bases and J 4 bases; nucleotides not matched to a gene: 15. Germline V CDR1 and CDR2: WSHSY, SAAADI. DNA for the CDR3: TGCGCCACCATCGGAGTCGCAGGGGGACCCTATGGCTACACCTTC. Its translation is CATIGVAGGPYGYTF.

The DNA of the CDR3 is TGTGCCAGCAGCCCTTCCCGGGGGGGCGGCGAGCAGTACTTC. It encodes CASSPSRGGGEQYF. The gene calls are TRBV7-2 and TRBJ2-7; 8 bases are shared with TRBD2. The CDR3 runs 14 residues. After removal of 5 bases from V and 6 bases from J, the junction contained 9 bases not matched to a gene. The germline V gene encodes CDR1 SGHTA and CDR2 FQGNSA. The full variable domain, its missing parts supplied by reference TRBV7-2 and TRBJ2-7, is GAGVSQSPSNKVTEKGKDVELRCDPISGHTALYWYRQSLGQGLEFLIYFQGNSAPDKSGLPSDRFSAERTGGSVSTLTIQRTQQEDSAVYLCASSPSRGGGEQYFGPGTRLTVT.

This clone was counted between two and nine times. The chain couples TRBV18 to TRBJ1-2, with 9 bases lining up with TRBD1. Germline values: CDR1 KGHSH, CDR2 LQKENI. The CDR3 consists of 15 residues. With 4 bases clipped from V and 2 bases from J, the junction kept 5 bases outside the gene matches. Here the CDR3 DNA reads TGTGCCAGCTCACAGCCCGGACAGGGGAACTATGGCTACACCTTC. Protein: CASSQPGQGNYGYTF.

The V gene is TRBV2, the J gene TRBJ1-1; D is ambiguous. V lost 10 bases and J 1 base, leaving 13 bases between the germline ends. The CDR3 runs 13 residues. Germline CDR1 and CDR2: SNHLY and FYNNEI. This chain's CDR3 is CATGRVGNTEAFF. The CDR3 DNA sequence: TGTGCCACCGGTCGGGTCGGGAACACTGAAGCTTTCTTT.

The CDR3 DNA reads TGTGCCAGCACCGAACCAGGGGGCACAGATACGCAGTATTTT. Translating it yields CASTEPGGTDTQYF. V gene TRBV27 combines with J gene TRBJ2-3, with D perhaps matching TRBD1 (6 bases). The CDR3 totals 14 residues. CDR1 MNHEY and CDR2 SMNVEV come from the germline V gene (reference sequence). The ends were cut back, 7 bases at V and 1 base at J, with 12 bases in the middle.

V is TRBV19 and J is TRBJ1-2, with 9 nucleotides matching TRBD1. The CDR3 length is 15 residues. V lost 5 bases to trimming and J lost 4 bases; unmatched junction nucleotides: 8. Germline lookup yields CDR1 LNHDA and CDR2 SQIVND (reference sequence). CDR3 sequence (DNA): TGTGCCAGTAGTGCGGCCGGGACAGGGCCCTATGGCTACACCTTC. Protein sequence: CASSAAGTGPYGYTF.

The chain couples TRBV7-8 to TRBJ2-3; D call uncertain. CDR3 length equals 19 residues. Looked up from germline, CDR1 is SGHVS and CDR2 is FQNEAQ. V was pared by 2 bases and J by 0 bases, with 21 bases between. CDR3 region: CASSLMASQVWMSTDTQYF. In DNA form, the CDR3 reads TGTGCCAGCAGCTTAATGGCATCGCAGGTGTGGATGAGCACAGATACGCAGTATTTT.

V gene TRBV3-1 (or the pseudogene TRBV3-2) combines with J gene TRBJ2-2, with 12 nucleotides matching TRBD2. CDR1 is LGHDT and CDR2 is YNNKEL in the germline V gene (reference sequence). After removal of 6 bases from V and 3 bases from J, the junction contained 5 bases not matched to a gene. This CDR3 spans 16 amino acids. The CDR3 protein is CASSPTSGGYTGELFF. As DNA, the CDR3 is TGTGCCAGCAGTCCGACTAGCGGGGGATACACCGGGGAGCTGTTTTTT.

Here the CDR3 reads CASTVGAEQFF. CDR3 DNA sequence: TGTGCCAGCACGGTAGGGGCTGAGCAGTTCTTC. The chain has TRBV19 and TRBJ2-1, with D perhaps matching TRBD1 (5 bases). V was clipped by 9 bases and J by 9 bases, with 12 bases between them. The CDR3 runs 11 residues. The germline V gene encodes CDR1 LNHDA and CDR2 SQIVND (reference sequence).

The V gene is TRBV7-8, the J gene TRBJ2-7, with 10 bases that match TRBD2. The germline V gene has CDR1 SGHVS and CDR2 FQNEAQ. Trimming removed 5 bases from V and 12 bases from J; junction bases left unmatched: 19. The CDR3 sequence is 16 residues long. CDR3 sequence (DNA): TGTGCCAGCAGCCCGACGATCGGGACTAGCGATAATGCTGGGTACTTC. Its translation is CASSPTIGTSDNAGYF.

This clone was seen only a few times. The chain uses TRBV29-1 and TRBJ2-7; 8 bases are a match to TRBD2. Germline CDR1 is SQVTM and CDR2 is ANQGSEA. V lost 3 bases to trimming and J lost 1 base; unmatched junction nucleotides: 5. The CDR3 runs to 14 residues. The CDR3 DNA follows: TGCAGCGTTGAGAGGGCGGGAGGTTCCTACGAGCAGTACTTC. This encodes CSVERAGGSYEQYF.

V gene TRBV5-1 combines with J gene TRBJ1-2; D might be TRBD1 (6 bases). Germline V gene sequence: CDR1 SGHRS, CDR2 YFSETQ. The CDR3 is 15 residues long. V was cut by 3 bases and J by 4 bases, with 16 bases left in between. The DNA for the CDR3 is TGCGCCAGCAGCTCCGGCCAGGGGATTGGCTATGGCTACACCTTC. Encoded protein: CASSSGQGIGYGYTF.

V is TRBV7-9 and J is TRBJ2-2, with TRBD2 as a possible D gene (5 bases). The germline V gene has CDR1 SEHNR and CDR2 FQNEAQ (reference sequence). The CDR3 is made up of 12 amino acids. The V gene lost 11 bases and the J gene lost 4 bases, with 11 bases spanning the gap. CDR3 loop: CAPRRSTGELFF. The CDR3 DNA reads as TGTGCCCCGAGGAGGAGCACCGGGGAGCTGTTTTTT.

The rearrangement joins TRBV28 to TRBJ2-2; D not certain. The CDR3 length is 14 residues. Germline assignment: CDR1 MDHEN and CDR2 SYDVKM. V gave up 4 bases and J gave up 1 base, with 7 bases separating them. The CDR3 DNA follows: TGTGCCAGCAGTTCTATAGAGAACACCGGGGAGCTGTTTTTT. Translation gives CASSSIENTGELFF.

The table lists this clone with a few counts. The chain recombines TRBV5-1 with TRBJ1-2, with D hard to call. Germline V gene lookup returns CDR1 SGHRS and CDR2 YFSETQ. CDR3 length equals 13 residues. Trimming stripped 5 bases from V and 2 bases from J, with 10 bases between. CDR3: CASSYGVNYGYTF. The CDR3 DNA sequence: TGCGCCAGCAGTTACGGTGTGAACTATGGCTACACCTTC.

This chain links TRBV5-4 with TRBJ2-1, with D maybe TRBD1 (7 bases). The CDR3 is 13 amino acids. With 7 bases removed from V and 8 bases from J, the gap between germline ends came to 16 bases. CDR1 and CDR2 (germline): SGHNT, YYREEE (reference sequence). DNA of the CDR3: TGTGCCAGCGAACAGGCGGGACAGCATGAGCAGTTCTTC. Protein: CASEQAGQHEQFF.

This chain joins TRBV5-1 and TRBJ2-3; 12 nucleotides match TRBD2. V was clipped by 7 bases and J by 2 bases; unmatched bases: 8. Germline CDR1 is SGHRS and CDR2 is YFSETQ. The CDR3 consists of 16 residues. The CDR3 loop reads CASGELAGGFTDTQYF. For the CDR3, the DNA is TGCGCCAGCGGTGAACTAGCGGGAGGTTTCACAGATACGCAGTATTTT.

The J gene is TRBJ2-5, the V gene TRBV4-1, with 7 bases aligning to TRBD2. Unmatched junction bases numbered 9, after V lost 4 bases and J lost 4 bases. Looked up from germline, CDR1 is MGHRA and CDR2 is YSYEKL. This CDR3 is 15 amino acids long. CDR3 coding DNA: TGCGCCAGCAGCCTCACACGGGACTACTCAGAGACCCAGTACTTC. Protein product: CASSLTRDYSETQYF.

This clone was detected a few times. The chain couples TRBV6-5 to TRBJ1-2; 12 nucleotides agree with TRBD1. V gave up 4 bases and J gave up 2 bases; unmatched junction bases: 5. CDR3 length: 16 residues. Per germline, CDR1 MNHEY and CDR2 SVGAGI. The CDR3, as DNA: TGTGCCAGCAGTTCCTGGGACAGGGGGCTCAACTATGGCTACACCTTC. This translates into CASSSWDRGLNYGYTF.

This clone appeared a single time. The V gene is TRBV5-6, the J gene TRBJ1-6; D not certain. Between the trimmed V and J ends, which lost 0 bases and 14 bases, there was a span of 15 bases. The CDR3 length is 14 residues. Germline V gene sequence: CDR1 SGHDT, CDR2 YYEEEE. The CDR3 loop is CASSLGQSGTALHF. The CDR3, as DNA: TGTGCCAGCAGCTTGGGACAATCCGGTACAGCCCTCCACTTT.

This clone showed up many times. For the CDR3, the DNA is TGTGCCAGCAGCTCCCAGGACAGGGTCCCTACTTACGAGCAGTACTTC. Its protein product is CASSSQDRVPTYEQYF. J is TRBJ2-7 and V is TRBV7-8; 8 bases are a match to TRBD1. Trimming cost V 4 bases and J 4 bases; bases outside gene matches: 12. This CDR3 is built from 16 residues. Germline assignment: CDR1 SGHVS and CDR2 FQNEAQ.